A single sample is the source of the 15 T cell receptor beta chains below, sequenced in a study of cytomegalovirus exposure and HLA in healthy donors. 60 Vbeta and 13 Jbeta primers were used in PCR. TCRdb keeps only in-frame clones here, not all; method: immunoSEQ multiplex PCR. This sample has some 200,000 clones; about 70% occur once, and the top ten carry over 1.5%. Sequencing used PBMCs. Receptors originate from a woman in her thirties in good health and CMV-seronegative.

A note on this clone: One junction end does not reproduce the germline sequence, and a read error may be involved. The chain carries TRBV6-5 and TRBJ1-3; D is unresolved. The CDR3 is 14 amino acids. Per germline, CDR1 MNHEY and CDR2 SVGAGI. CDR3 in DNA: TGTGCCAGCCGTTATTCGAGCTCTGGAAACACCATATATTTT. This gives the protein CASRYSSSGNTIYF.

The rearrangement uses TRBV19 and TRBJ1-1; D is uncertain. Between the trimmed V and J ends, which lost 5 bases and 4 bases, there was a span of 14 bases. CDR1 LNHDA and CDR2 SQIVND come from the germline V gene (reference sequence). CDR3 length: 14 amino acids. The CDR3 DNA reads TGTGCCAGTAGTTCACACCCTGTACCCACTGAAGCTTTCTTT. Translation gives CASSSHPVPTEAFF. Together with reference TRBV19 and TRBJ1-1, the CDR3 gives the full variable domain: DGGITQSPKYLFRKEGQNVTLSCEQNLNHDAMYWYRQDPGQGLRLIYYSQIVNDFQKGDIAEGYSVSREKKESFPLTVTSAQKNPTAFYLCASSSHPVPTEAFFGQGTRLTVV.

The gene calls are TRBV9 and TRBJ2-1; 7 bases are a match to TRBD2. The junction had 15 bases not matched to a gene; V was cut back by 4 bases and J by 5 bases. CDR1 is SGDLS and CDR2 is YYNGEE in the germline V gene. The CDR3 is made up of 17 amino acids. CDR3 nucleotides: TGTGCCAGCAGCACCCAGAAGGTGGGAGGGCCGGACAATGAGCAGTTCTTC. Its translation is CASSTQKVGGPDNEQFF.

This sequence joins TRBV2 and TRBJ2-3; D remains unclear. The germline V gene encodes CDR1 SNHLY and CDR2 FYNNEI. There are 17 residues in the CDR3. V lost 6 bases, J lost 2 bases, and 21 bases lay in between. Here the CDR3 DNA reads TGTGCCAGCAGGAGAGGCCTGGTTACTCCGTCCACAGATACGCAGTATTTT. Translation gives CASRRGLVTPSTDTQYF.

This clone has only a few counts. The chain carries TRBV5-6 and TRBJ2-7; D unresolved. Germline loops: CDR1 SGHDT, CDR2 YYEEEE. The CDR3 runs to 12 residues. With 4 bases removed from V and 6 bases from J, the gap between germline ends came to 11 bases. CDR3 sequence: CASSAEFVEQYF. CDR3 nucleotide sequence: TGTGCCAGCAGCGCCGAGTTCGTCGAGCAGTACTTC.

The chain has TRBV5-1 and TRBJ1-1, with D possibly matching TRBD1 (5 bases). Germline CDR1 SGHRS, CDR2 YFSETQ. This CDR3 comprises 14 residues. Trimming removed 4 bases at V and 1 base at J, with 11 bases between. The DNA of the CDR3 is TGCGCCAGCAGCCGCCGGGGGGAGAACACTGAAGCTTTCTTT. It codes for CASSRRGENTEAFF.

The CDR3 DNA reads as TGTGCCAGCTCACCAATTTCAGGGGAACCAGATACGCAGTATTTT. Its translation is CASSPISGEPDTQYF. The J gene is TRBJ2-3, the V gene TRBV18, with D possibly being TRBD1 (6 bases). V lost 2 bases to trimming and J lost 4 bases, with 13 bases between them. Germline V gene sequence: CDR1 KGHSH, CDR2 LQKENI. CDR3 length: 15 residues.

This rearrangement joins TRBV10-3 to TRBJ2-3, with D tentatively TRBD1 (6 bases). Trimming took 5 bases from V and 6 from J, leaving 21 bases between them. Germline V gives CDR1 ENHRY, CDR2 SYGVKD. The CDR3 has 16 residues. CDR3 in amino acids: CAISWSPGDRSDTQYF. DNA for the CDR3: TGTGCCATCAGTTGGTCCCCAGGGGATAGGTCGGATACGCAGTATTTT.

The chain recombines TRBV10-1 with TRBJ1-1; 8 bases line up with TRBD1. This CDR3 comprises 14 residues. Trimming removed 6 bases from V and 1 base from J; junction bases left unmatched: 4. CDR1 is WNHNN and CDR2 is SYGVQD in the germline V gene (reference sequence). CDR3 sequence: CASRAGGENTEAFF. CDR3 nucleotide sequence: TGCGCCAGCAGGGCAGGGGGCGAGAACACTGAAGCTTTCTTT.

This sequence joins TRBV6-5 and TRBJ1-1; D is ambiguous. Looked up from germline, CDR1 is MNHEY and CDR2 is SVGAGI. With 1 base removed from V and 5 bases from J, the gap between germline ends came to 17 bases. The CDR3 runs 16 residues. The CDR3 reads CASSYYTLGSRTEAFF. CDR3 sequence (DNA): TGTGCCAGCAGTTACTACACCCTCGGGAGTAGGACTGAAGCTTTCTTT.

The chain has TRBV12-5 and TRBJ2-7; D might be TRBD1 (5 bases). The V gene lost 0 bases and the J gene lost 4 bases, with 22 bases spanning the gap. This CDR3 is 18 amino acids long. Per the germline V gene, CDR1 is LGHNT and CDR2 is FRNRAP. The CDR3 spells CASGLVPTAVGPGYEQYF. The CDR3 DNA reads TGTGCTAGTGGTTTGGTACCGACAGCCGTCGGCCCTGGGTACGAGCAGTACTTC.

This clone has more than one count but fewer than ten. The rearrangement uses TRBV2 and TRBJ2-1; TRBD2 matches at 8 bases. V was pared by 6 bases and J by 15 bases, with 4 bases of the junction left unmatched. This CDR3 spans 10 amino acids. Germline CDR1 and CDR2: SNHLY and FYNNEI. The CDR3 sequence: CASRAGVSFF. CDR3 in DNA: TGTGCCAGCAGAGCGGGGGTGTCGTTCTTC. Complete variable domain (other parts from reference TRBV2 and TRBJ2-1): EPEVTQTPSHQVTQMGQEVILRCVPISNHLYFYWYRQILGQKVEFLVSFYNNEISEKSEIFDDQFSVERPDGSNFTLKIRSTKLEDSAMYFCASRAGVSFFGPGTRLTVL.

V and J are TRBV7-8 and TRBJ2-5; D unresolved. The germline V gene encodes CDR1 SGHVS and CDR2 FQNEAQ. Trimming shortened V by 0 bases and J by 2 bases, and 7 bases separated the two germline ends. The length of the CDR3 is 14 residues. The CDR3 protein is CASSLAVRQETQYF. In DNA form, the CDR3 reads TGTGCCAGCAGCTTAGCGGTCAGGCAAGAGACCCAGTACTTC.

The V call is TRBV25-1, the J call TRBJ2-5, with TRBD2 as a possible D gene (5 bases). The germline V gene has CDR1 MGHDK and CDR2 SYGVNS. Trimming removed 2 bases at V and 5 bases at J, with 9 bases between. The length of the CDR3 is 13 residues. Written as DNA, the CDR3 is TGTGCCAGCAGTGAACTCAGCGGTGAGACCCAGTACTTC. This sequence encodes CASSELSGETQYF.

This chain uses TRBV7-2 with TRBJ1-5; D might be TRBD1 (5 bases). This CDR3 has 13 residues. Trimming shortened V by 4 bases and J by 5 bases, and 9 bases separated the two germline ends. The V gene's germline CDR1 is SGHTA and CDR2 FQGNSA. CDR3 nucleotide sequence: TGTGCCAGCAGCTCAGACAGTTATCAGCCCCAGCATTTT. It specifies CASSSDSYQPQHF.